The source of this TCR beta chain is a study of CD8+ T cells in alopecia areata. Turning to this clone: Gene and germline names: mouse. The read falls 4 residues short of the CDR3 end, and the missing part is taken from the germline J gene. Distinct nucleotide sequences in the sample also encode this CDR3.

Sequencing relied on a cDNA template that was reverse transcribed from extracted RNA. TCRdb keeps only in-frame clones here, not all; method: immunoSEQ multiplex PCR. Reported are around 300,000 clones, none seen only once; the ten largest carry less than 1.5%. The CDR3 extends over 12 amino acids. Germline V gene sequence: CDR1 NSQYPW, CDR2 LRSPGD (reference sequence). Combined cutaneous lymph node cells underwent sorting by CD4, CD8alpha, NKG2D, NKG2ACE and additional markers. Specimen: CD4+ T cells sorted from a lymph node. This clonotype originated in a C3H/HeJ mouse with alopecia areata. Mice of this strain are of MHC haplotype H2-k. The chain recombines TRBV1 with TRBJ2-7, with D unclear. This CDR3 is CTCSAEGYEQYF. Partial CDR3 DNA: TGCACCTGCAGTGCAGAGGGTTAT.